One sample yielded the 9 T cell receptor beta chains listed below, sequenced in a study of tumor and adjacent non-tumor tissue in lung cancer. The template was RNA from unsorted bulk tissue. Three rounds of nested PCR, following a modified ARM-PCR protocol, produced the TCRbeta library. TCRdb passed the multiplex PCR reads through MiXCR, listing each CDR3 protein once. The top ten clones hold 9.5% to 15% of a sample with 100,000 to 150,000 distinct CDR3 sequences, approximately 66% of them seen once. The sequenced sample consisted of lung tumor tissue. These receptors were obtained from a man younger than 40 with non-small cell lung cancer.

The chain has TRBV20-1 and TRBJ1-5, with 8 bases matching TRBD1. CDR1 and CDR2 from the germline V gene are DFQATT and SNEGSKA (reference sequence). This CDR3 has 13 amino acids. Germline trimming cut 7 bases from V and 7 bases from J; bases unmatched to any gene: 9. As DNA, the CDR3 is TGCAGTGTGGTGCAGGGGGCATGGCAGCCCCAGCATTTT. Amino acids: CSVVQGAWQPQHF.

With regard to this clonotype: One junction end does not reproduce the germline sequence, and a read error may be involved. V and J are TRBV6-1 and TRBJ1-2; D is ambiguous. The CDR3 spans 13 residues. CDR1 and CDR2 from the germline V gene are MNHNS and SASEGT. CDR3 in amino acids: CANSEANGYSYTF. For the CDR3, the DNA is TGTGCCAACAGTGAAGCCAACGGCTATAGCTACACCTTC.

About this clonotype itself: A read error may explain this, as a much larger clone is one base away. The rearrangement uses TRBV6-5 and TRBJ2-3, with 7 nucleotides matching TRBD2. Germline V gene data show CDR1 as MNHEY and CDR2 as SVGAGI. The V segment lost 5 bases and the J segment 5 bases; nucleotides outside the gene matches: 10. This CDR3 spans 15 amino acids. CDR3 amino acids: CASSRGRGPGDTQYF. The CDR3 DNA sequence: TGTGCCAGCAGTCGCGGGAGAGGCCCGGGAGATACGCAGTATTTT.

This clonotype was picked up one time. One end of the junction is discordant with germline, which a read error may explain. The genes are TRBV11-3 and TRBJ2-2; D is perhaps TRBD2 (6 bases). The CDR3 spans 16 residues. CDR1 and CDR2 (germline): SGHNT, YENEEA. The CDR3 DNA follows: TGTGCCAGTAGCTCCCGGGATAGACTAGACACCCGGGAGCTGTTTTTT. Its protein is CASSSRDRLDTRELFF.

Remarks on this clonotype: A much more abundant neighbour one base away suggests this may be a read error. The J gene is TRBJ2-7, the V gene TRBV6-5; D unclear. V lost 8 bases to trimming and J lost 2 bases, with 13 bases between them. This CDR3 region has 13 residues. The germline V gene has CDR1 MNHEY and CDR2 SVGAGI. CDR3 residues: CASGQPKPYEQYF. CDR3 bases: TGTGCCAGCGGGCAGCCCAAGCCCTACGAGCAGTACTTC.

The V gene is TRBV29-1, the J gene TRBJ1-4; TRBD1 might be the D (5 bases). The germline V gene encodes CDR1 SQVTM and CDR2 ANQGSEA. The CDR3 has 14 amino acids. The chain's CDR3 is CIVDGTYTGEKLFF. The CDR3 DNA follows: TGCATTGTTGATGGGACGTACACTGGTGAAAAACTGTTTTTT.

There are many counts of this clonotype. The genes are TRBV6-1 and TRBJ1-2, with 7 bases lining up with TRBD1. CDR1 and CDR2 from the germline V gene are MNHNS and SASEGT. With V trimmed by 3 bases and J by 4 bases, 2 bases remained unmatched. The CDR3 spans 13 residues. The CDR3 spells CASSDRGTYGYTF. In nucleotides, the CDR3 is TGTGCCAGCAGTGACAGGGGGACCTATGGCTACACCTTC.

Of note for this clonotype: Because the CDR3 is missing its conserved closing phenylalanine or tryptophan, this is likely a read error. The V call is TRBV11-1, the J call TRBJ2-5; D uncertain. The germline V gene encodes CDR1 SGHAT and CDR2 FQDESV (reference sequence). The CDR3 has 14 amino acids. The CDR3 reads CVSSADTYQETQYI. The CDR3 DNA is TGTGTCAGCAGCGCCGACACGTACCAAGAGACACAGTACATC.

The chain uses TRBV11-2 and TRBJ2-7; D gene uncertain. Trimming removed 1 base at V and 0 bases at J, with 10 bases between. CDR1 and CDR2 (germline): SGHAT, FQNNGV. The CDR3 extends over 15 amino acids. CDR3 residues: CASSLGLGSSYEQYF. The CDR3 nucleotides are TGTGCCAGCAGCTTAGGTCTAGGAAGCTCCTACGAGCAGTACTTC.